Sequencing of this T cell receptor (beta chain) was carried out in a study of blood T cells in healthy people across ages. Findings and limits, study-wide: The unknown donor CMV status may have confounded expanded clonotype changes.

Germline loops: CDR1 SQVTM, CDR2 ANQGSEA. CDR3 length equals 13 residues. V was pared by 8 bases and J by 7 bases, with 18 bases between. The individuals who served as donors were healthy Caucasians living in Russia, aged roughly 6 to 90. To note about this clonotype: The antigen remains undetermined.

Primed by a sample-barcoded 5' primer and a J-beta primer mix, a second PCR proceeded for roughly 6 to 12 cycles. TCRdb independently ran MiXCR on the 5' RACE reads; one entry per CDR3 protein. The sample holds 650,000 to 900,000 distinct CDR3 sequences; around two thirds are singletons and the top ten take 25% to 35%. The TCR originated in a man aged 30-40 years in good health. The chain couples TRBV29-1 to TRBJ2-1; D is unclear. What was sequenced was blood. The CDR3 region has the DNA TGCAGCTTAGTCCCTCCGGGCGGTAATGAGCAGTTCTTC. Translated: CSLVPPGGNEQFF.